The rows below give T cell receptor beta chains drawn from one sample of a study of T cell changes during pregnancy in multiple sclerosis. Assay: immunoSEQ multiplex PCR; the TCRdb copy retains only in-frame clones and omits some. The repertoire holds about 110,000 clones, with 80% to 95% as singletons. Sequenced material: peripheral blood, taken in the third trimester of pregnancy. These TCRs come from a female donor in good health, enrolled as a control in a pregnancy study. CDR3s include the opening cysteine and the closing phenylalanine or tryptophan.

j_gene: TRBJ1-5; v_gene: TRBV19; CDR3aa: CASSIAWTGGNQPQHF
j_gene: TRBJ1-1; v_gene: TRBV27; CDR3aa: CASSRDRTENTEAFF
j_gene: TRBJ1-1; v_gene: TRBV5-1; CDR3aa: CASSFGQENTEAFF
j_gene: TRBJ2-7; v_gene: TRBV2; CDR3aa: CASSTGGPYEQYF
j_gene: TRBJ2-7; v_gene: TRBV19; CDR3aa: CASSVGSSYEQYF
j_gene: TRBJ1-2; v_gene: TRBV5-8; CDR3aa: CASSTRRGGGSYGYTF
j_gene: TRBJ2-1; v_gene: TRBV7-7; CDR3aa: CASSPQGLNEQFF
j_gene: TRBJ2-5; v_gene: TRBV15; CDR3aa: CATSRDTRETQYF
j_gene: TRBJ2-3; v_gene: TRBV2; CDR3aa: CASSEKTSPGADTQYF
j_gene: TRBJ2-7; v_gene: TRBV4-3; CDR3aa: CASSQDWDRASYEQYF
j_gene: TRBJ2-1; v_gene: TRBV10-3; CDR3aa: CATTSGGIYNEQFF
j_gene: TRBJ2-5; v_gene: TRBV7-3; CDR3aa: CASSSIQGSQETQYF
j_gene: TRBJ1-2; v_gene: TRBV7-8; CDR3aa: CASSPRTVYYGYTF
j_gene: TRBJ1-5; v_gene: TRBV5-1; CDR3aa: CASSLGGISNQPQHF
j_gene: TRBJ1-2; v_gene: TRBV4-1; CDR3aa: CASSQDPYRRGRRHGYTF
j_gene: TRBJ2-1; v_gene: TRBV27; CDR3aa: CASSLLTSGGADEQFF
j_gene: TRBJ2-5; v_gene: TRBV9; CDR3aa: CASSVGGRGGGETQYF
j_gene: TRBJ2-2; v_gene: TRBV15; CDR3aa: CATSSGTSNTGELFF
j_gene: TRBJ1-2; v_gene: TRBV10-3; CDR3aa: CAISERGDLGGYTF
j_gene: TRBJ2-1; v_gene: TRBV7-9; CDR3aa: CASSRIERAHEQFF
j_gene: TRBJ2-7; v_gene: TRBV27; CDR3aa: CASSSRQGVPEYF
j_gene: TRBJ2-1; v_gene: TRBV9; CDR3aa: CASSGTGGPLGNEQFF
j_gene: TRBJ1-1; v_gene: TRBV10-3; CDR3aa: CAITETGDGTEAFF
j_gene: TRBJ2-7; v_gene: TRBV9; CDR3aa: CASSVDTRPYEQYF
j_gene: TRBJ1-1; v_gene: TRBV4-1; CDR3aa: CASSQVGRRTEAFF
j_gene: TRBJ1-1; v_gene: TRBV7-2; CDR3aa: CASSLAAPYPAFF
j_gene: TRBJ2-7; v_gene: TRBV13; CDR3aa: CASSFSGEQYF